This T cell receptor (beta chain) was captured by sequencing in a study of blood T cells in healthy people across ages. The ends were cut back, 1 base at V and 6 bases at J, with 21 bases in the middle. The CDR3 runs 17 residues. CDR1 MNHEY and CDR2 SVGAGI come from the germline V gene. Through a sample-barcoded 5' primer and a J-beta primer mix, a second PCR was run for about 7 to 12 cycles. Each of the cDNA molecules was tagged by a template-switch adaptor with 12 random nucleotides. TCRdb itself ran the 5' RACE reads through MiXCR, one entry per CDR3 protein. In the table there are some 700,000 distinct CDR3 sequences, 20% to 25% of which are singletons.

The sequence was obtained from a man in his 70s in good health. Specimen: blood. The rearrangement joins TRBV6-5 to TRBJ1-2; tentative D call: TRBD1 (6 bases). The CDR3 nucleotides read TGTGCCAGCAGTTACTTTCCTACGCCAGGGGTCTTTGATGGCTACACCTTC. Its translation is CASSYFPTPGVFDGYTF.